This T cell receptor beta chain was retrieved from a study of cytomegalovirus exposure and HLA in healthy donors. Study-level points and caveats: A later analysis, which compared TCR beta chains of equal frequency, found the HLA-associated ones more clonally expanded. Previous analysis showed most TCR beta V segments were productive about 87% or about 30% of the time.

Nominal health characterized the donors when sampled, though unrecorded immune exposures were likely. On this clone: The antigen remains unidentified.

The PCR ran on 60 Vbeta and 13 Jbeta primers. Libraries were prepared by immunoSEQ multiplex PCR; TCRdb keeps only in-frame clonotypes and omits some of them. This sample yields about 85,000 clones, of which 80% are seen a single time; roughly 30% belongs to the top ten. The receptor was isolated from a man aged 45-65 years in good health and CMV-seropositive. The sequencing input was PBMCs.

In nucleotides, the CDR3 is TGTGCCAGCAGCGCCACCGGGACAGGGAACAATGAGCAGTTCTTC. Amino acids: CASSATGTGNNEQFF. This chain links TRBV9 with TRBJ2-1; TRBD1 matches at 9 bases. This CDR3 has 15 amino acids. V lost 3 bases, J lost 5 bases, and 6 bases stayed unmatched. Per the germline V gene, CDR1 is SGDLS and CDR2 is YYNGEE.